This entry is about one TCR beta chain. The antigen remains undetermined. The time point here: cycle 4 day 1 (C4D1), after five to seven weeks of nivolumab. The patients all showed relapse after autologous stem cell transplantation, while their brentuximab vedotin exposure varied. Best overall response was complete response, partial response or progressive disease in these relapsed/refractory classical Hodgkin lymphoma patients. This record belongs to a study of PD-1 blockade in classical Hodgkin lymphoma. Study-level points and caveats: A significant rise in TCR diversity was seen by C4D1 for CD4+ cells but not for CD8+ cells. A reduction in baseline TCR diversity was reportedly seen in newly diagnosed patients relative to healthy donors. For complete responders, baseline diversity was comparable to that of newly diagnosed patients.

Libraries were prepared by immunoSEQ multiplex PCR; TCRdb keeps only in-frame clonotypes and omits some of them. Among 64,000 or so clones listed, roughly 89% were seen once. Trimming at V came to 4 bases and at J to 7 bases, leaving 6 bases not matched to a gene. CDR1 is MNHNS, CDR2 SASEGT, per germline. There are 15 residues in the CDR3. Sequencing used peripheral blood mononuclear cells (PBMCs), obtained before the fourth cycle of nivolumab. This sequence joins TRBV6-1 and TRBJ1-6; 8 bases are a match to TRBD1. The TCR was taken from a human donor with classical Hodgkin lymphoma. CDR3 coding DNA: TGTGCCAGCAGTGTAGCAGGGGGCGGGAATTCACCCCTCCACTTT. Its translation is CASSVAGGGNSPLHF.